A single T cell receptor beta chain is shown here with its context. Its specificity is not known. This record belongs to a study of beta chain features in type 1 diabetes. Reverse transcribing all isolated RNA meant expressed TCRB transcripts were sequenced. Some clones are missing from TCRdb's copy, which holds only in-frame ones; the method was immunoSEQ multiplex PCR. The sample has fewer than 350,000 clones, 15% seen once. The CDR3 extends over 16 amino acids. The germline V gene encodes CDR1 GTSNPN and CDR2 SVGIG (reference sequence). Trimming took 3 bases from V and 4 from J; bases not matched to a gene: 12. Study observations and caveats: For Type 1 diabetes patients, all four CD4+ subsets carried TCRB CDR3s that were moderately but significantly shorter. Patients with type 1 diabetes showed fewer VDJ junction insertions and more deletions. Whether TCRB rearrangement is influenced by HLA type was left unresolved in this analysis.

Source material: naive CD4+ T cells from blood. This chain joins TRBV30 and TRBJ1-5; TRBD1 matches at 7 bases. This TCR was recovered from a man younger than 30 with type 1 diabetes. The CDR3 region is CAWRGLGGAGNQPQHF. The DNA for the CDR3 is TGTGCCTGGAGAGGTCTAGGGGGCGCGGGAAATCAGCCCCAGCATTTT. Combining the CDR3 with reference TRBV30 and TRBJ1-5 gives the whole variable domain SQTIHQWPATLVQPVGSPLSLECTVEGTSNPNLYWYRQAAGRGLQLLFYSVGIGQISSEVPQNLSASRPQDRQFILSSKKLLLSDSGFYLCAWRGLGGAGNQPQHFGDGTRLSIL.